This entry lists 26 T cell receptor beta chains sequenced from one sample in a study of T cell repertoires in cytomegalovirus infection. No antigen has been identified for these receptors. TCRdb reprocessed the reads via MiXCR and lists one record per CDR3 protein. The table has about 890,000 distinct CDR3 sequences, around 31% seen once. The specimen was cultured CD8+ T cells from PBMCs, collected from culture after CMV antigen stimulation. The receptors here all came from a human donor in good health (CMV status not recorded). Some clones in this sample may be carry-over from other donors' samples.

This clonotype was recorded only once. The chain has TRBV9 and TRBJ1-2, with D unclear. V lost 0 bases, J lost 0 bases, and 9 bases lay in between. The CDR3 has 15 residues. Germline-derived CDR1 and CDR2 are SGDLS and YYNGEE. CDR3 amino acids: CASSVVDGPNYGYTF. The CDR3 bases are TGTGCCAGCAGCGTAGTAGACGGCCCTAACTATGGCTACACCTTC.

The chain combines TRBV6-5 with TRBJ2-6; D is unclear. V shed 6 bases and J shed 6 bases, with 12 bases lying between them. CDR1 MNHEY and CDR2 SVGAGI come from the germline V gene. The CDR3 runs 14 residues. The CDR3 nucleotides read TGTGCCAGCAGAGGACCGAGAGAGGCCAACGTCCTGACTTTC. It specifies CASRGPREANVLTF.

This clonotype has only a few counts. The genes are TRBV11-3 and TRBJ2-1; 7 nucleotides line up with TRBD2. V was pared by 4 bases and J by 15 bases, with 9 bases of the junction left unmatched. This CDR3 is 12 amino acids long. In germline, CDR1 is SGHNT, CDR2 YENEEA. Here the CDR3 DNA reads TGTGCCAGCAGCTCTTGGGAGGGGAGGCCGTTCTTC. This codes for CASSSWEGRPFF.

This sequence joins TRBV5-5 and TRBJ2-5, with 8 bases fitting TRBD1. This CDR3 has 15 amino acids. V lost 4 bases to trimming and J lost 1 base; unmatched junction nucleotides: 6. Germline values: CDR1 SGHKS, CDR2 YYEKEE (reference sequence). CDR3 protein: CASSPGQAFQETQYF. The CDR3 region has the DNA TGTGCCAGCAGCCCGGGACAGGCGTTCCAAGAGACCCAGTACTTC. Using reference TRBV5-5 and TRBJ2-5 for the parts outside the CDR3, the full variable domain is DAGVTQSPTHLIKTRGQQVTLRCSPISGHKSVSWYQQVLGQGPQFIFQYYEKEERGRGNFPDRFSARQFPNYSSELNVNALLLGDSALYLCASSPGQAFQETQYFGPGTRLLVL.

This clonotype was observed many times. The chain recombines TRBV7-2 with TRBJ2-2; TRBD2 matches at 15 bases. The CDR3 spans 19 residues. Germline-derived CDR1 and CDR2 are SGHTA and FQGNSA. V trimming: 1 base; J trimming: 5 bases; junction bases outside the gene matches: 8. DNA for the CDR3: TGTGCCAGCAGCTTAGGGACTAGCGGGGGGGCCTTGTCTACCGGGGAGCTGTTTTTT. It yields the protein CASSLGTSGGALSTGELFF.

This clonotype was detected only a few times. The chain joins TRBV28 to TRBJ2-5, with TRBD2 as a possible D gene (6 bases). V lost 3 bases to trimming and J lost 2 bases, with 13 bases between them. Germline CDR1 reads MDHEN; CDR2 reads SYDVKM. The CDR3 has 15 residues. CDR3 amino acids: CASSFHISGQETQYF. CDR3 nucleotides: TGTGCCAGCAGTTTCCATATAAGCGGGCAAGAGACCCAGTACTTC. Looking up the rest from reference TRBV28 and TRBJ2-5 gives the full variable domain: DVKVTQSSRYLVKRTGEKVFLECVQDMDHENMFWYRQDPGLGLRLIYFSYDVKMKEKGDIPEGYSVSREKKERFSLILESASTNQTSMYLCASSFHISGQETQYFGPGTRLLVL.

Here the CDR3 DNA reads TGTGCCAGCAGTGGAGCGGGGGGGGCCCTCGAGCAGTACGTC. Translating gives CASSGAGGALEQYV. J is TRBJ2-7 and V is TRBV28; 10 bases map to TRBD2. Germline lookup yields CDR1 MDHEN and CDR2 SYDVKM. Trimming cost V 5 bases and J 6 bases; bases outside gene matches: 7. The CDR3 extends over 14 amino acids.

The J gene is TRBJ1-5, the V gene TRBV15; a possible D gene is TRBD1 (6 bases). The CDR3 is 17 residues long. CDR1 and CDR2 (germline): LNHNV, YYDKDF (reference sequence). V was shortened by 2 bases and J by 3 bases, with 17 bases between the two germline ends. In DNA form, the CDR3 reads TGTGCCACCAGCAGAAGTCCCGCGGGGGGGGCCAATCAGCCCCAGCATTTT. Translating it yields CATSRSPAGGANQPQHF.

About this clonotype itself: The junction and the germline gene differ at one end; a read error may be behind it. The chain joins TRBV7-2 to TRBJ2-5; 8 bases fit TRBD1. The germline V gene encodes CDR1 SGHTA and CDR2 FQGNSA. The length of the CDR3 is 13 residues. The CDR3 spells CANSRGRQETQYF. The CDR3 DNA is TGTGCCAACAGCAGGGGGCGACAAGAGACCCAGTACTTC.

The chain combines TRBV15 with TRBJ1-5, with 8 bases identical to TRBD1. V trimming: 4 bases; J trimming: 6 bases; junction bases outside the gene matches: 2. From germline, CDR1 is LNHNV and CDR2 YYDKDF (reference sequence). This CDR3 has 13 residues. For the CDR3, the DNA is TGTGCCACCAGCATAACAGGGGGTCAGCCCCAGCATTTT. Translation: CATSITGGQPQHF.

The chain combines TRBV6-1 with TRBJ2-3; D is ambiguous. The CDR3 runs to 16 residues. Germline CDR1 MNHNS, CDR2 SASEGT. Trimming stripped 0 bases from V and 0 bases from J, with 10 bases between. For the CDR3, the DNA is TGTGCCAGCAGTGAAGCGCTTGCAGTTAGCACAGATACGCAGTATTTT. Its protein product is CASSEALAVSTDTQYF.

The chain has TRBV7-6 and TRBJ2-1; D gene unclear. The CDR3 has 12 amino acids. V shed 8 bases and J shed 0 bases, with 5 bases lying between them. Germline assignment: CDR1 SGHVS and CDR2 FNYEAQ. In nucleotides, the CDR3 is TGTGCCAGCCAGAGCTCCTACAATGAGCAGTTCTTC. This translates into CASQSSYNEQFF.

V and J are TRBV19 and TRBJ2-7; D perhaps matches TRBD1 (6 bases). The CDR3 covers 13 residues. V shed 4 bases and J shed 4 bases, with 11 bases lying between them. The V gene's germline CDR1 is LNHDA and CDR2 SQIVND (reference sequence). In DNA form, the CDR3 reads TGTGCCAGTAGTACCGCTACAGGGTACGAGCAGTACTTC. It specifies CASSTATGYEQYF.

This clonotype showed up just a few times. The chain combines TRBV6-2 or TRBV6-3 with TRBJ1-1, with TRBD1 matching over 11 bases. J gave up 4 bases and V 6 bases, and 10 bases lay outside the gene matches. This CDR3 comprises 16 residues. Germline V gene lookup returns CDR1 MNHEY and CDR2 SVGEGT. Here the CDR3 reads CASSQRTGGGGTEAFF. The CDR3 coding sequence is TGTGCCAGCAGCCAGAGGACAGGGGGCGGCGGCACTGAAGCTTTCTTT.

This clonotype was detected a few times. The chain couples TRBV10-3 to TRBJ1-3, with 7 bases identical to TRBD1. CDR3 length: 15 residues. The V and J ends lost 6 bases and 2 bases, in that order; junction bases with no gene match: 7. Germline V gives CDR1 ENHRY, CDR2 SYGVKD. CDR3 in DNA: TGTGCCATCAGGACGTACAGGGGTACTGGAAACACCATATATTTT. It codes for CAIRTYRGTGNTIYF.

This clonotype was seen only once. The gene calls are TRBV9 and TRBJ2-6, with 8 nucleotides matching TRBD1. Germline V gene sequence: CDR1 SGDLS, CDR2 YYNGEE. V gave up 3 bases and J gave up 2 bases; unmatched junction bases: 10. The CDR3 length is 18 residues. CDR3 residues: CASSARQGTKTGANVLTF. DNA for the CDR3: TGTGCCAGCAGCGCGAGACAGGGGACAAAAACTGGGGCCAACGTCCTGACTTTC.

A note on this clonotype: This may arise from a read error, as a much more abundant clone is one base away. The V gene is TRBV11-1, the J gene TRBJ2-1; the match to TRBD2 covers 11 bases. The CDR3 has 17 residues. Germline V gives CDR1 SGHAT, CDR2 FQDESV (reference sequence). CDR3 coding DNA: TGTGCCGGCAGCTTAGTAGCGGGGGGGCCTTTGGACAATGAGCAGTTCTTC. As protein: CAGSLVAGGPLDNEQFF.

This clonotype was seen more than once but under ten times. CDR3 residues: CASRRTGDAGTEAFF. The CDR3 coding sequence is TGTGCCAGCAGGAGGACAGGGGATGCGGGCACTGAAGCTTTCTTT. The chain couples TRBV14 to TRBJ1-1; 9 bases are a match to TRBD1. CDR3 length: 15 residues. Germline V gene lookup returns CDR1 SGHDN and CDR2 FVKESK. The junction had 9 bases not matched to a gene; V was cut back by 6 bases and J by 4 bases.

The chain uses TRBV18 and TRBJ2-1; 9 bases line up with TRBD1. The CDR3 loop spans 15 amino acids. J gave up 8 bases and V 3 bases, and 8 bases lay outside the gene matches. The germline V gene encodes CDR1 KGHSH and CDR2 LQKENI. CDR3 amino acids: CASSPGQGGTYEQFF. The CDR3 bases are TGTGCCAGCTCACCGGGACAGGGAGGGACCTATGAGCAGTTCTTC.

In this sample, this clonotype turned up many times. The rearrangement uses TRBV7-3 and TRBJ2-3; TRBD2 aligns across 14 bases. V lost 6 bases to trimming and J lost 3 bases; unmatched junction nucleotides: 14. CDR3 size: 19 residues. The germline CDR1 and CDR2 sequences are SGHTA and FQGTGA. In DNA form, the CDR3 reads TGTGCCAGCAGTTGGGGACTAGCGGGGGTCAATGAGGGAACAGATACGCAGTATTTT. Translated, it gives CASSWGLAGVNEGTDTQYF.

The V and J genes are TRBV4-2 and TRBJ2-1; D is undetermined. The CDR3 has 15 amino acids. V lost 1 base, J lost 0 bases, and 7 bases lay in between. From germline, CDR1 is LGHNA and CDR2 YNFKEQ. CDR3 nucleotides: TGTGCCAGCAGCCAAGCCTCAGGCTCCTACAATGAGCAGTTCTTC. Protein sequence: CASSQASGSYNEQFF.

This clonotype was counted at least ten times. V usage is TRBV7-2 and J usage is TRBJ1-2, with TRBD1 matching 9 bases. The germline CDR1 and CDR2 sequences are SGHTA and FQGNSA. This CDR3 region has 14 residues. V lost 2 bases and J lost 8; bases outside the gene matches: 6. The CDR3 sequence: CASSLFRQGGGYTF. The CDR3 DNA reads as TGTGCCAGCAGCTTATTTCGACAGGGGGGAGGCTACACCTTC.

This clonotype has more than one count but fewer than ten. The chain links TRBV27 to TRBJ1-1; TRBD1 is a possible D gene (5 bases). There are 14 residues in the CDR3. Between the trimmed V and J ends, which lost 6 bases and 1 base, there was a span of 12 bases. From germline, CDR1 is MNHEY and CDR2 SMNVEV (reference sequence). CDR3 in DNA: TGTGCCAGCAGAACGGGGGTGGAGAACACTGAAGCTTTCTTT. Translated: CASRTGVENTEAFF.

The V and J genes are TRBV10-3 and TRBJ2-7, with 7 bases lining up with TRBD2. The CDR3 spans 14 residues. Germline loops: CDR1 ENHRY, CDR2 SYGVKD. Unmatched junction bases numbered 7, after V lost 8 bases and J lost 0 bases. The CDR3 is CAIFGGGSSYEQYF. The CDR3 coding sequence is TGTGCCATCTTTGGGGGGGGAAGCTCCTACGAGCAGTACTTC.

This clonotype was detected a few times. The rearrangement joins TRBV6-1 to TRBJ1-5; D may be TRBD1 (6 bases). The V gene lost 0 bases and the J gene lost 3 bases, with 18 bases spanning the gap. Germline CDR1 is MNHNS and CDR2 is SASEGT. This CDR3 is built from 18 residues. In DNA, the CDR3 is TGTGCCAGCAGTGAAGCTACTCTAACAGGGACCCTCAATCAGCCCCAGCATTTT. Translating gives CASSEATLTGTLNQPQHF.

This clonotype was detected ten times or more. This sequence joins TRBV7-2 and TRBJ2-7, with TRBD1 matching over 10 bases. Trimming removed 2 bases from V and 7 bases from J; junction bases left unmatched: 8. Germline values: CDR1 SGHTA, CDR2 FQGNSA. The CDR3 totals 15 residues. DNA of the CDR3: TGTGCCAGCAGCTTATACTCGGGACAGGGGAGTGAGCAGTACGTC. It encodes CASSLYSGQGSEQYV.